This T cell receptor beta chain was captured by sequencing in a study of blood T cell repertoires in COVID-19. Clones were read by immunoSEQ multiplex PCR, and TCRdb kept only the in-frame ones, dropping some. The table records about 170,000 clones, about 83% of them present only once. Trimming removed 4 bases from V and 6 bases from J, with 16 bases in between. From germline, CDR1 is SQVTM and CDR2 ANQGSEA. The CDR3 length is 14 residues. This receptor was taken from a woman aged 65 to 85 who had recovered from COVID-19. Sequenced sample: peripheral blood. V is TRBV29-1 and J is TRBJ1-5; D is possibly TRBD1 (5 bases). The CDR3: CSVGGTGEGQPQHF. The CDR3 DNA follows: TGCAGCGTTGGGGGGACGGGGGAAGGTCAGCCCCAGCATTTT.